The next 9 T cell receptor beta chains were all read from a single sample in a study of human T cells and chemical hapten exposure. Each CDR3 protein gets one entry after TCRdb re-called the RACE reads with MiXCR. The sample holds over 35,000 distinct CDR3 sequences, over 9.5% seen once. Time point indicated: pre-sensitization, week 0. The treatment denotes: therapeutic diphenylcyclopropenone sensitization with weekly scalp DPC. The sequences come from whole blood, collected in connection with sensitization to the hapten diphenylcyclopropenone (DPC). The receptors shown here come from a man aged 30 to 39 with alopecia areata. Some clones in this sample may be carry-over from other donors' samples.

The chain uses TRBV2 and TRBJ2-1; 7 nucleotides line up with TRBD2. There are 13 residues in the CDR3. The J segment lost 5 bases and the V segment lost 8 bases, leaving 6 bases of the junction unmatched. Germline V gives CDR1 SNHLY, CDR2 FYNNEI. This chain's CDR3 is CASETSDNNEQFF. In nucleotides, the CDR3 is TGTGCCAGCGAAACTAGCGACAACAATGAGCAGTTCTTC.

There are many counts of this clonotype. The chain couples TRBV28 to TRBJ2-6; D ambiguous. Trimming took off 2 bases at V and 1 base at J, with 9 bases between the two ends. This CDR3 is 16 amino acids long. Germline lookup yields CDR1 MDHEN and CDR2 SYDVKM. CDR3 in amino acids: CASSLGLGSGANVLTF. The DNA of the CDR3 is TGTGCCAGCAGTTTAGGGCTAGGGTCTGGGGCCAACGTCCTGACTTTC.

This clonotype was detected a few times. This chain connects TRBV12-5 to TRBJ2-7; the D call may be TRBD1 or TRBD2 (5 bases each). The V gene's germline CDR1 is LGHNT and CDR2 FRNRAP. The CDR3 runs 14 residues. V shed 8 bases and J shed 2 bases, with 16 bases lying between them. The DNA for the CDR3 is TGTGCTAGTTCCCGGGGCATTCGAACCTACGAGCAGTACGTC. Protein: CASSRGIRTYEQYV.

This clonotype appeared a few times. The chain is built from TRBV27 and TRBJ2-7, with 8 positions matching TRBD1. After removal of 6 bases from V and 0 bases from J, the junction contained 7 bases not matched to a gene. CDR3 length: 15 residues. The V gene's germline CDR1 is MNHEY and CDR2 SMNVEV (reference sequence). The CDR3 bases are TGTGCCAGCAGGAAGGGACAGGAGAGCTCCTACGAGCAGTACTTC. This translates into CASRKGQESSYEQYF.

In this sample, this clonotype turned up many times. V usage is TRBV10-3 and J usage is TRBJ1-1; D perhaps matches TRBD1 (6 bases). CDR3 length: 16 residues. The V and J ends lost 0 bases and 4 bases respectively, with 15 bases between them. Germline CDR1 and CDR2: ENHRY and SYGVKD. The CDR3 reads CAISESSGVGITEAFF. CDR3 in DNA: TGTGCCATCAGTGAGTCGTCAGGGGTAGGGATCACTGAAGCTTTCTTT.

This clonotype has ten or more counts. The chain is built from TRBV20-1 and TRBJ1-5; possibly TRBD1 for D (5 bases). Trimming stripped 6 bases from V and 2 bases from J, with 14 bases between. CDR3 size: 14 residues. Looked up from germline, CDR1 is DFQATT and CDR2 is SNEGSKA (reference sequence). The CDR3 is CSALIGGGNQPQHF. The CDR3 DNA reads as TGCAGTGCCTTAATTGGAGGGGGCAATCAGCCCCAGCATTTT.

This sequence joins TRBV21-1 and TRBJ2-7; whether TRBD1, the table's D call, matches the DNA was not checked. TRBV21-1 is a pseudogene locus. CDR3 length: 13 amino acids. The chain's CDR3 is CASTCSGPYEQYV. The CDR3 coding sequence is TGTGCCAGCACATGTTCCGGGCCCTACGAGCAGTACGTC.

This clonotype was found many times. The genes are TRBV6-2 or TRBV6-3 and TRBJ2-7; the D is unclear. V was shortened by 5 bases and J by 2 bases, with 10 bases between the two germline ends. The CDR3 has 13 amino acids. The V gene's germline CDR1 is MNHEY and CDR2 SVGEGT. The CDR3 region is CASSTDGPYEQYV. The CDR3 nucleotides are TGTGCCAGCAGTACCGACGGTCCCTACGAGCAGTACGTC.

This clonotype was seen repeatedly, ten times or more. The rearrangement uses TRBV5-1 and TRBJ2-7; TRBD2 agrees at 8 bases. This CDR3 has 16 amino acids. Germline V lookup: CDR1 SGHRS, CDR2 YFSETQ. The V gene end was trimmed by 7 bases and the J gene end by 1 base; junction bases not matched to a gene: 13. The CDR3 here is CASSMEAGGLSYEQYF. The CDR3 region has the DNA TGCGCCAGCTCCATGGAGGCGGGGGGATTGTCCTACGAGCAGTACTTC.